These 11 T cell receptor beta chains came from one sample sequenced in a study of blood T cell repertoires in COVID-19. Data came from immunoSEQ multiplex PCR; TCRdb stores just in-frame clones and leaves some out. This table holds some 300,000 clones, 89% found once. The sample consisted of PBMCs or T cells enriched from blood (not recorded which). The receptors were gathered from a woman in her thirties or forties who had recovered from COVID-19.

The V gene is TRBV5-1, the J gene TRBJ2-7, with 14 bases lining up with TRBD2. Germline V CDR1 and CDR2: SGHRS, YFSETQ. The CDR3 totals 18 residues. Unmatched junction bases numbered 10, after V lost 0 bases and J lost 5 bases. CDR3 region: CASSLGSTSGGDLNEQYF. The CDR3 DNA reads TGCGCCAGCAGCTTGGGCTCGACTAGCGGGGGGGATTTAAACGAGCAGTACTTC.

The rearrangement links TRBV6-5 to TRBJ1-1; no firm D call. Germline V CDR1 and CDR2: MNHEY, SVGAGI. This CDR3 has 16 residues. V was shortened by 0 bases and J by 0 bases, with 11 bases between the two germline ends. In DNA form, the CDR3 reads TGTGCCAGCAGTTACTCTGGGCCCCCCCTGAACACTGAAGCTTTCTTT. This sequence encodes CASSYSGPPLNTEAFF.

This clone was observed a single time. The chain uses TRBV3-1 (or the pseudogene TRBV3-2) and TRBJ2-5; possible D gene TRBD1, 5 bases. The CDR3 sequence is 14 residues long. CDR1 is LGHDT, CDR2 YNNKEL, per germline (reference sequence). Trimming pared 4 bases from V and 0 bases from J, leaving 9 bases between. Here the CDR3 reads CASSRQQYQETQYF. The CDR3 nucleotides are TGTGCCAGCAGCCGACAGCAGTACCAAGAGACCCAGTACTTC.

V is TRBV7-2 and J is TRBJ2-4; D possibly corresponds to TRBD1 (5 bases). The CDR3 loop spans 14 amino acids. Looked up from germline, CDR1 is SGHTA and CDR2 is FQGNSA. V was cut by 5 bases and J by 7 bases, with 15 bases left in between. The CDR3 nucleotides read TGTGCCAGCAGCCCGCAGGGTTATCCGAACATTCAGTACTTC. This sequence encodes CASSPQGYPNIQYF.

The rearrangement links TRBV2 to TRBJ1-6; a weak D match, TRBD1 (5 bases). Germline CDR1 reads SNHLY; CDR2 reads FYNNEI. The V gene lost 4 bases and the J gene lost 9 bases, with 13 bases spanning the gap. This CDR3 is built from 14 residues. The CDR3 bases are TGTGCCAGCAGTGTTCAGGGTAGAACTTCACCCCTCCACTTT. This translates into CASSVQGRTSPLHF. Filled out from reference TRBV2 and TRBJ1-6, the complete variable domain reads EPEVTQTPSHQVTQMGQEVILRCVPISNHLYFYWYRQILGQKVEFLVSFYNNEISEKSEIFDDQFSVERPDGSNFTLKIRSTKLEDSAMYFCASSVQGRTSPLHFGNGTRLTVT.

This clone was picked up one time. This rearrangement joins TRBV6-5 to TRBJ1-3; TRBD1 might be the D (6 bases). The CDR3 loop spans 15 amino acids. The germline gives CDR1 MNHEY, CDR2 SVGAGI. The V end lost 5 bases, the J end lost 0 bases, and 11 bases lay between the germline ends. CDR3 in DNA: TGTGCCAGCAGTCCGACAGGTGCCTCTGGAAACACCATATATTTT. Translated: CASSPTGASGNTIYF.

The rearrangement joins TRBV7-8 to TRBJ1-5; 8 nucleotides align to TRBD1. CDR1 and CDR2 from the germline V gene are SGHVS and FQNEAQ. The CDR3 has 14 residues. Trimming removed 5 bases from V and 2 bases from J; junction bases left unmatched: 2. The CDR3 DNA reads TGTGCCAGCAGCATGGACAGGGGCAATCAGCCCCAGCATTTT. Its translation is CASSMDRGNQPQHF.

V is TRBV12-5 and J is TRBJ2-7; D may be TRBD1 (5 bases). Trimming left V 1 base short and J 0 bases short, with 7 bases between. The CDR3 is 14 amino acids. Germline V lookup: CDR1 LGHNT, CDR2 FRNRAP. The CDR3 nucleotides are TGTGCTAGTGGTTTGGGGACACCCTCCTACGAGCAGTACTTC. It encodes CASGLGTPSYEQYF.

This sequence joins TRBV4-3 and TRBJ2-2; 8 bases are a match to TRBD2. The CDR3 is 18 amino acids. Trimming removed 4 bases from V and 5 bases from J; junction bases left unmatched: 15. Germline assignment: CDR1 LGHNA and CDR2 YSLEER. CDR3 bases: TGCGCCAGCAGCCCCACCGCGTCGGTAGCGGGAAAGACCGGGGAGCTGTTTTTT. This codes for CASSPTASVAGKTGELFF.

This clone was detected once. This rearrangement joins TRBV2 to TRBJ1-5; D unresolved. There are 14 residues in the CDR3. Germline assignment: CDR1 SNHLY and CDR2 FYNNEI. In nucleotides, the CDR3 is TGTGCGGGTGCACCTGGCAGGTTGGGCCAGCCCCAGCATTTT. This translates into CAGAPGRLGQPQHF.

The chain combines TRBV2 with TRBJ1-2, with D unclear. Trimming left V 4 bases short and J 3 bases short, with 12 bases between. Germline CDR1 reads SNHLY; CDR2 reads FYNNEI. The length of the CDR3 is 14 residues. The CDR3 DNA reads TGTGCCAGCAGTGCTTTCCGGTCCCACTATGGCTACACCTTC. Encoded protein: CASSAFRSHYGYTF.